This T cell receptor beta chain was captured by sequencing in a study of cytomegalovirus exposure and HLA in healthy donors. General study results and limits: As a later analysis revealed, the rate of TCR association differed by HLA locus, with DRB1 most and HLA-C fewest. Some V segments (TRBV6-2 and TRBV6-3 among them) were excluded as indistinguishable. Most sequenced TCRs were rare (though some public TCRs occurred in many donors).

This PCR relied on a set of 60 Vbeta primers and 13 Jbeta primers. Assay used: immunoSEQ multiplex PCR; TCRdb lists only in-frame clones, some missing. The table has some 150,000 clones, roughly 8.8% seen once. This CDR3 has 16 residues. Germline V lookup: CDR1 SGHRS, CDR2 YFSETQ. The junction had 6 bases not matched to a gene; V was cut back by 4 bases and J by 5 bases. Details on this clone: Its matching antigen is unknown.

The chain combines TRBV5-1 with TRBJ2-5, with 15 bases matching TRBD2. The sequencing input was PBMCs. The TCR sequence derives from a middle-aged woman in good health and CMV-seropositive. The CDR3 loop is CASSDGLAGGSETQYF. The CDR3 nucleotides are TGCGCCAGCAGCGACGGACTAGCGGGGGGGTCTGAGACCCAGTACTTC.